Each of the 4 T cell receptor beta chains below was sequenced from the same sample in a study of graft-versus-host responses after intestinal transplantation. Method: immunoSEQ multiplex PCR; TCRdb's copy keeps in-frame clones and lacks some. The sample contains over 65,000 clones, more than 85% of which appear only once. No antigen is known for these receptors. The source material was unstimulated CD8+ T cells sorted from spleen or lymph node cells, sampled before transplant. The origin of the receptors is a human donor who was the organ donor for an intestinal transplant.

The chain employs TRBV5-7 and TRBJ1-2; TRBD1 is a possible D gene (5 bases). TRBV5-7 is an ORF for which the function is uncertain. The CDR3 length is 15 residues. With 0 bases removed from V and 4 bases from J, the gap between germline ends came to 13 bases. CDR3 nucleotides: TGTGCCAGCAGCTTGGCCTGTACAGGCATCTATGGCTACACCTTC. Protein product: CASSLACTGIYGYTF.

The rearrangement links TRBV5-1 to TRBJ2-7; TRBD1 matches at 9 bases. From germline, CDR1 is SGHRS and CDR2 YFSETQ. The length of the CDR3 is 15 residues. V lost 4 bases and J lost 1; bases outside the gene matches: 6. This CDR3 is CASSRAGQGSYEQYF. CDR3 sequence (DNA): TGCGCCAGCAGCCGAGCGGGACAGGGATCCTACGAGCAGTACTTC.

This chain uses TRBV4-1 with TRBJ1-4; D gene uncertain. The CDR3 spans 15 residues. Looked up from germline, CDR1 is MGHRA and CDR2 is YSYEKL. V lost 3 bases and J 0 bases, leaving 8 bases between the germline ends. CDR3 loop: CASSQTGATNEKLFF. DNA for the CDR3: TGCGCCAGCAGCCAGACTGGAGCAACTAATGAAAAACTGTTTTTT.

This chain links TRBV5-1 with TRBJ2-7; no reliable D call. V lost 0 bases to trimming and J lost 4 bases, with 23 bases between them. In germline, CDR1 is SGHRS, CDR2 YFSETQ. The CDR3 consists of 18 residues. The CDR3 loop reads CASSLEPHSSSLYYEQYF. In DNA, the CDR3 is TGCGCCAGCAGCTTGGAGCCCCACTCCTCAAGCCTCTATTACGAGCAGTACTTC.